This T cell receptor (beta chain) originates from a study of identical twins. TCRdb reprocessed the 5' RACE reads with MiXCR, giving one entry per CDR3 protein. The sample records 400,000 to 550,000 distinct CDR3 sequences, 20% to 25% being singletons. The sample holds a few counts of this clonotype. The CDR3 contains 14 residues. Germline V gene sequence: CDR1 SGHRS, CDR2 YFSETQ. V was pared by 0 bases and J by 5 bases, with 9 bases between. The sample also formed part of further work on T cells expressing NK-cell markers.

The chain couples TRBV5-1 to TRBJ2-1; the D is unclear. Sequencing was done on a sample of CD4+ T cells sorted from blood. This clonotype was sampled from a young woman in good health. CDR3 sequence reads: CASSLEASDNEQFF. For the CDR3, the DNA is TGCGCCAGCAGCTTGGAGGCCAGCGACAATGAGCAGTTCTTC.